Included here is one T cell receptor (beta chain) sequence, with context. Its antigen remains unidentified. No much larger clone exists at a distance of one base, and base qualities are not known. The data are from a study of CD8+CD57+ T cells in acquired aplastic anemia (dated by TCRdb to 2016 to 2019). With respect to the entire study: On average, sorted CD4+ and CD8+ cells yielded around 3.5 ug of extracted DNA, with a range of about 0.17 to 27.4 ug. CD8+CD57+ expansion was defined as frequency above the mean frequency observed in healthy subjects. Results and caveats for the whole study, not just this receptor: No significant difference in CD8+ Simpson's diversity was found between patients and healthy controls (P=0.060). Although twenty-nine CD8+ CDR3 sequences were shared by patients and controls, these sequences appeared highly expressed in patients and within the immunodominant clones of patients.

V sheds 5 bases and J sheds 5 bases, leaving 10 bases between their ends. According to the germline V gene, CDR1 reads KGHDR and CDR2 reads SFDVKD. Its CDR3 holds 13 amino acids, cysteine through phenylalanine. Solely the CDR3 DNA is kept, with 39 bases framed from the first base. Expansion of CD8+CD57+ cells had been shown by flow cytometry in the patients chosen for sequencing. Every patient had a diagnosis of severe acquired aplastic anemia based on International Study of Aplastic Anemia and Agranulocytosis and Camitta criteria. No patient had received any therapy when blood was sampled. The study deep-sequenced TCR repertoires of sorted CD4+ and CD8+ blood T cells from severe aplastic anemia patients and healthy subjects. Patients were enrolled under clinicaltrials.gov protocols 00001620, 01623167, 00001397, 00071045, 00081523 and 00961064 in the USA. Ficoll-Paque density gradient centrifugation was used to isolate peripheral blood mononuclear cells. CD4+ and CD8+ T cells were sorted by FACS or magnetic beads before DNA extraction.

Genomic DNA was used as template for profiling of TCR beta VDJ combinations and CDR3 sequences. TCR repertoire sequencing was run on an Illumina HiSeq 2000. Concerning the study's data processing: TRBV/TRBJ rearrangement plots, CDR3 size and DJ length profiles, and Simpson's diversity index were used to assess repertoires. The most abundant DNA sequence in the deep sequencing data was taken as the immunodominant clone. CDR3 amino acid sequences were checked for sharing between subjects and were compared against published repertoires and the VDJdb database. The public reads were reanalyzed by TCRdb: fastp trimming at Q25, MiXCR alignment, in-frame beta chains only. Duplicate CDR3 protein sequences are folded into a single record with the most common DNA and genes. TCRdb's processing, not the authors', yielded these V and J calls. In this sample the table shows 110,000 or so distinct CDR3 sequences, under 60% of which occur a single time. Roughly 28% of the sample belongs to the ten largest clones.

The sequenced material came from sorted CD4+, CD8+, or CD8+CD57+ T cells (not recorded which) from PBMCs. The origin of this receptor is a human donor with aplastic anemia. This chain joins TRBV24-1 to TRBJ2-3; D gene: possibly TRBD2, on 5 matching bases. The CDR3 protein sequence reads: CATSGSGRDTQYF. The DNA is as follows: TGTGCCACCAGTGGTTCGGGGAGAGATACGCAGTATTTT.